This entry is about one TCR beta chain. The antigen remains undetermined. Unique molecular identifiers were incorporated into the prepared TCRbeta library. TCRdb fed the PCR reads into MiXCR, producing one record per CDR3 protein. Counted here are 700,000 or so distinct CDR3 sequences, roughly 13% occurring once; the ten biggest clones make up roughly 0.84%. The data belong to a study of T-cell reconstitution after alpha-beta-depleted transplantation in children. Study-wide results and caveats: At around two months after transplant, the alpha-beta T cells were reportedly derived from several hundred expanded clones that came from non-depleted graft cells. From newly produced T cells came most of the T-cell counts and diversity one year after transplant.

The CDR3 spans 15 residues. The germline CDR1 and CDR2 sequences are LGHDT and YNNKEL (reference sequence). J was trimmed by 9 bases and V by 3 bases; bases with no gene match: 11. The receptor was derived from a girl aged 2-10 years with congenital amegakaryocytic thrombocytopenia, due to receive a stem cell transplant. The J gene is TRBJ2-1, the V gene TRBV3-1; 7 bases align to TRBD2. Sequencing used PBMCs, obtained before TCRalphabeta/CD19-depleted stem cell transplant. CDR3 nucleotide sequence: TGTGCCAGCAGCCAGATCGGGACTACCATTGGTGAGCAGTTCTTC. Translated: CASSQIGTTIGEQFF.